The 21 T cell receptor beta chains listed next were all sequenced from one sample in a study of cytomegalovirus exposure and HLA in healthy donors (dated by TCRdb to 2016 to 2017). The library was generated by the immunoSEQ multiplex PCR assay. For the multiplex PCR, a mixture combining 60 forward primers for TCR Vbeta segments and 13 reverse primers for TCR Jbeta segments was used. TCRdb mirrors the immuneACCESS table, restricted to in-frame sequences. Some clones are absent from its copies; in checked studies, under half trace to an unresolved V gene, and the reason for the others is unknown. The sample table holds about 190,000 clones, of which around 79% were seen once. The top ten constitute 1.6% of the sample. Input material: PBMCs. Receptor source: a woman between 50 and 59 years old in good health and CMV-seronegative.

This clone was seen once. The CDR3 region has the DNA TGCGCCAGCAGCACTACAACTAATGAAAAACTGTTTTTT. Translating gives CASSTTTNEKLFF. This chain links TRBV5-1 with TRBJ1-4; no reliable D call. Germline V gives CDR1 SGHRS, CDR2 YFSETQ. The CDR3 covers 13 residues. V lost 4 bases and J 0 bases, leaving 4 bases between the germline ends.

The chain uses TRBV7-9 and TRBJ1-4; TRBD1 might be the D (5 bases). The CDR3 is made up of 16 amino acids. Trimming left V 2 bases short and J 0 bases short, with 10 bases between. CDR1 and CDR2 from the germline V gene are SEHNR and FQNEAQ (reference sequence). The CDR3 nucleotides are TGTGCCAGCAGCTTAAAGGGGTCAGCAACTAATGAAAAACTGTTTTTT. Translated: CASSLKGSATNEKLFF.

The chain recombines TRBV19 with TRBJ1-3; D ambiguous. Trimming pared 5 bases from V and 2 bases from J, leaving 16 bases between. The germline CDR1 and CDR2 sequences are LNHDA and SQIVND (reference sequence). The CDR3 is 16 residues long. CDR3 region: CASSSAGGGTGNTIYF. DNA of the CDR3: TGTGCCAGTAGTTCCGCAGGTGGAGGGACTGGAAACACCATATATTTT.

The chain joins TRBV5-4 to TRBJ2-5, with 9 bases matching TRBD2. Per germline, CDR1 SGHNT and CDR2 YYREEE (reference sequence). The CDR3 extends over 14 amino acids. With V trimmed by 4 bases and J by 0 bases, 1 base remained unmatched. CDR3 bases: TGTGCCAGCAGCAAGCGGGGGGACCAAGAGACCCAGTACTTC. Translating it yields CASSKRGDQETQYF. Full variable domain (missing parts from reference TRBV5-4 and TRBJ2-5): ETGVTQSPTHLIKTRGQQVTLRCSSQSGHNTVSWYQQALGQGPQFIFQYYREEENGRGNFPPRFSGLQFPNYSSELNVNALELDDSALYLCASSKRGDQETQYFGPGTRLLVL.

This rearrangement joins TRBV15 to TRBJ2-2, with 7 bases lining up with TRBD1. This CDR3 has 17 residues. Germline CDR1 and CDR2: LNHNV and YYDKDF (reference sequence). Trimming took 3 bases from V and 5 from J; bases not matched to a gene: 12. The CDR3 bases are TGTGCCACCAGCAGGGGAATAGACAGGGCGGCGACCGGGGAGCTGTTTTTT. Amino acids: CATSRGIDRAATGELFF.

The chain links TRBV27 to TRBJ2-7; 9 bases fit TRBD1. Looked up from germline, CDR1 is MNHEY and CDR2 is SMNVEV (reference sequence). After removal of 4 bases from V and 4 bases from J, the junction contained 5 bases not matched to a gene. The CDR3 runs to 14 residues. The CDR3 bases are TGTGCCAGCAGTTCACAGGGGGCGCGGTACGAGCAGTACTTC. Its protein product is CASSSQGARYEQYF.

The chain recombines TRBV6-1 with TRBJ1-3, with 7 bases identical to TRBD1. Trimming removed 6 bases from V and 2 bases from J; junction bases left unmatched: 4. Germline V CDR1 and CDR2: MNHNS, SASEGT. The CDR3 extends over 14 amino acids. The CDR3 reads CASSTGEAGNTIYF. The CDR3 DNA sequence: TGTGCCAGCAGCACAGGGGAGGCTGGAAACACCATATATTTT.

This clone occurred a few times. V is TRBV10-3 and J is TRBJ1-3; tentatively, D is TRBD1 (6 bases). V shed 11 bases and J shed 0 bases, with 20 bases lying between them. Germline V gives CDR1 ENHRY, CDR2 SYGVKD. This CDR3 comprises 16 residues. CDR3 bases: TGTGCCGTTATGGGGCGGCAGGGGCTCTCTGGAAACACCATATATTTT. It is translated as CAVMGRQGLSGNTIYF.

This chain links TRBV7-2 with TRBJ1-2, with a weak D call TRBD1 (5 bases). The CDR3 is made up of 17 amino acids. Looked up from germline, CDR1 is SGHTA and CDR2 is FQGNSA. The V end lost 1 base, the J end lost 4 bases, and 19 bases lay between the germline ends. The CDR3 loop reads CASSLGGSRDGVYGYTF. The CDR3 DNA follows: TGTGCCAGCAGCTTAGGCGGCAGCAGGGATGGGGTCTATGGCTACACCTTC. Together with reference TRBV7-2 and TRBJ1-2, the CDR3 gives the full variable domain: GAGVSQSPSNKVTEKGKDVELRCDPISGHTALYWYRQSLGQGLEFLIYFQGNSAPDKSGLPSDRFSAERTGGSVSTLTIQRTQQEDSAVYLCASSLGGSRDGVYGYTFGSGTRLTVV.

This clone turned up a few times. The chain combines TRBV5-1 with TRBJ1-1; D remains unclear. Germline CDR1 is SGHRS and CDR2 is YFSETQ. The germline V and J ends were trimmed by 4 bases and 1 base, with 8 bases remaining between them. The CDR3 contains 13 residues. In nucleotides, the CDR3 is TGCGCCAGCAGCCAAGGAGGGAACACTGAAGCTTTCTTT. This sequence encodes CASSQGGNTEAFF.

The genes are TRBV5-8 and TRBJ1-5; D is possibly TRBD1 (6 bases). The germline gives CDR1 SGHTS, CDR2 YDEGEE. This CDR3 is 16 amino acids long. V was shortened by 2 bases and J by 7 bases, with 19 bases between the two germline ends. The CDR3 is CASSFQAGRGGQPQHF. CDR3 DNA sequence: TGTGCCAGCAGCTTCCAGGCGGGCAGGGGAGGGCAGCCCCAGCATTTT.

This chain connects TRBV28 to TRBJ2-7, with D unclear. V was trimmed by 5 bases and J by 5 bases, leaving 13 bases between them. Germline loops: CDR1 MDHEN, CDR2 SYDVKM. The CDR3 covers 13 residues. The CDR3 nucleotides read TGTGCCAGCAGTACCTCTCTTCGGGACGAGCAGTACTTC. It specifies CASSTSLRDEQYF.

The chain couples TRBV10-3 to TRBJ2-1; 7 nucleotides match TRBD2. V shed 2 bases, J shed 0 bases, and the junction held 4 bases outside the gene matches. Germline values: CDR1 ENHRY, CDR2 SYGVKD. CDR3 length: 16 residues. CDR3 amino acids: CAISEPSGFSYNEQFF. The DNA of the CDR3 is TGTGCCATCAGTGAGCCTAGCGGTTTCTCCTACAATGAGCAGTTCTTC.

The chain employs TRBV7-9 and TRBJ2-5; D is undetermined. The germline gives CDR1 SEHNR, CDR2 FQNEAQ (reference sequence). Deletions cut 5 bases from V and 4 bases from J, with 11 bases between. CDR3 length equals 13 residues. The CDR3 nucleotides are TGTGCCAGCAGCGCCAGTGGCGGAGAGACCCAGTACTTC. It codes for CASSASGGETQYF.

The chain uses TRBV5-1 and TRBJ1-4; no clear D. V was cut by 1 base and J by 0 bases, with 22 bases left in between. The CDR3 sequence is 20 residues long. The germline CDR1 and CDR2 sequences are SGHRS and YFSETQ. CDR3 DNA: TGCGCCAGCAGCTTGTTTTTGTTGTCGGGTCTTGCTGCAACTAATGAAAAACTGTTTTTT. Its protein is CASSLFLLSGLAATNEKLFF.

The chain links TRBV7-2 to TRBJ1-1, with a tentative D call TRBD1 (6 bases). Germline loops: CDR1 SGHTA, CDR2 FQGNSA. V lost 5 bases, J lost 1 base, and 23 bases lay in between. This CDR3 contains 18 residues. CDR3 nucleotide sequence: TGTGCCAGCAGCGAGCAGTGGGGACACTTAGGTAGGAACACTGAAGCTTTCTTT. Its translation is CASSEQWGHLGRNTEAFF.

This clone was observed a handful of times. The chain links TRBV5-6 to TRBJ2-7, with D possibly matching TRBD1 (6 bases). The CDR3 extends over 13 amino acids. Germline loops: CDR1 SGHDT, CDR2 YYEEEE. Deletions cut 1 base from V and 5 bases from J, with 10 bases between. The CDR3 DNA is TGTGCCAGCAGCTTGACAGGGTTCCACGAGCAGTACTTC. This encodes CASSLTGFHEQYF. Using reference TRBV5-6 and TRBJ2-7 for the parts outside the CDR3, the full variable domain is DAGVTQSPTHLIKTRGQQVTLRCSPKSGHDTVSWYQQALGQGPQFIFQYYEEEERQRGNFPDRFSGHQFPNYSSELNVNALLLGDSALYLCASSLTGFHEQYFGPGTRLTVT.

The chain uses TRBV6-4 and TRBJ1-1; 9 nucleotides agree with TRBD1. The germline V gene has CDR1 MRHNA and CDR2 SNTAGT. V was clipped by 3 bases and J by 1 base; unmatched bases: 3. The CDR3 extends over 15 amino acids. The CDR3 DNA follows: TGTGCCAGCAGTGATTCGACAGGGGGGAACACTGAAGCTTTCTTT. Translated: CASSDSTGGNTEAFF.

V gene TRBV29-1 combines with J gene TRBJ1-3; D not certain. Germline-derived CDR1 and CDR2 are SQVTM and ANQGSEA. V lost 3 bases and J lost 0, with 12 bases in between. The CDR3 has 15 amino acids. The chain's CDR3 is CSVDEEVLSGNTIYF. The CDR3 DNA is TGCAGCGTTGACGAGGAAGTTCTCTCTGGAAACACCATATATTTT.

Only one count was recorded for this clone. The gene calls are TRBV5-1 and TRBJ2-3; 10 nucleotides match TRBD2. The V and J ends lost 0 bases and 2 bases, in that order; junction bases with no gene match: 3. Germline V gene data show CDR1 as SGHRS and CDR2 as YFSETQ. The CDR3 covers 16 residues. The chain's CDR3 is CASSLVSGGTTDTQYF. The CDR3 DNA follows: TGCGCCAGCAGCTTGGTTAGCGGGGGGACCACAGATACGCAGTATTTT.

The CDR3 nucleotides read TGTGCCAGCAGCTCTCGGGCCCGGGATAGCCTCCACTTT. Encoded protein: CASSSRARDSLHF. The genes are TRBV13 and TRBJ1-6; D unclear. The V gene's germline CDR1 is PRHDT and CDR2 FYEKMQ (reference sequence). The CDR3 consists of 13 residues. V lost 4 bases, J lost 15 bases, and 16 bases lay in between. Full variable domain (missing parts from reference TRBV13 and TRBJ1-6): AAGVIQSPRHLIKEKRETATLKCYPIPRHDTVYWYQQGPGQDPQFLISFYEKMQSDKGSIPDRFSAQQFSDYHSELNMSSLELGDSALYFCASSSRARDSLHFGNGTRLTVT.